The rows below give T cell receptor beta chains drawn from one sample of a study of beta chain features in type 1 diabetes. The assay was immunoSEQ multiplex PCR, and TCRdb's table has in-frame clones only and misses some. Of about 220,000 clones listed, roughly 10% are singletons. The sequenced material came from central memory CD4+ T cells from blood. These receptors originate from a man aged 18 to 30 in good health. Both conserved end residues are part of each CDR3. A D gene is named only where the DNA matches it firmly. Size is omitted from some rows. Given values are once, few, many or a class for expanded clones.

V gene	clone size	D gene	J gene	CDR3 protein	CDR3 DNA
TRBV5-4	few	TRBD1	TRBJ1-2	CASSFRTGEYGYTF	TGTGCCAGCAGCTTCAGGACAGGGGAGTATGGCTACACCTTC
TRBV6-5	.	.	TRBJ1-2	CASSFKVGYGYTF	TGTGCCAGCAGTTTCAAGGTCGGCTATGGCTACACCTTC
TRBV29-1	.	.	TRBJ2-1	CSVALYNEQFF	TGCAGCGTTGCATTATACAATGAGCAGTTCTTC
TRBV7-9	few	TRBD2	TRBJ2-3	CASSPLAGVSTDTQYF	TGTGCCAGCAGCCCACTAGCGGGAGTTAGCACAGATACGCAGTATTTT
TRBV6-1	.	.	TRBJ2-5	CASSEWATYQETQYF	TGTGCCAGCAGTGAATGGGCGACGTACCAAGAGACCCAGTACTTC
TRBV29-1	.	.	TRBJ1-1	CSVAGSWAEAFF	TGCAGCGTTGCCGGGTCTTGGGCTGAAGCTTTCTTT
TRBV7-9	many	.	TRBJ2-7	CASSPWAAEPYEQYF	TGTGCCAGCAGCCCTTGGGCAGCCGAGCCCTACGAGCAGTACTTC
TRBV18	.	TRBD1	TRBJ2-2	CASSPGTGGVDGELFF	TGTGCCAGCTCCCCCGGGACAGGGGGCGTCGACGGGGAGCTGTTTTTT
TRBV14	few	.	TRBJ2-5	CASSHPGVKETQYF	TGTGCCAGCAGCCATCCCGGGGTTAAGGAGACCCAGTACTTC
TRBV7-9	few	.	TRBJ2-2	CASSNSGRSNTGELFF	TGTGCCAGCAGCAACAGCGGTAGATCGAACACCGGGGAGCTGTTTTTT
TRBV14	.	.	TRBJ2-2	CASSQDLGGIRNTGELFF	TGTGCCAGCAGCCAAGATTTAGGAGGGATCCGGAACACCGGGGAGCTGTTTTTT
TRBV15	.	TRBD2	TRBJ2-7	CATSRDTGLAGVYEQYF	TGTGCCACCAGCAGAGATACGGGACTAGCGGGAGTTTACGAGCAGTACTTC
TRBV6-5	few	.	TRBJ2-3	CASSSDSDTQYF	TGTGCCAGCAGTTCCGACAGTGATACGCAGTATTTT
TRBV30	.	.	TRBJ2-7	CAWGRQRAYEQYF	TGTGCCTGGGGCCGGCAGCGGGCCTACGAGCAGTACTTC
TRBV6-6	many	TRBD1	TRBJ2-5	CASSFGQGGETQYF	TGTGCCAGCAGTTTCGGACAGGGAGGAGAGACCCAGTACTTC
TRBV2	.	TRBD2	TRBJ2-1	CASRLAGLYNEQFF	TGTGCCAGCCGACTAGCGGGACTATACAATGAGCAGTTCTTC
TRBV4-3	few	.	TRBJ2-3	CASSQEPFWGSFDTQYF	TGCGCCAGCAGCCAAGAACCCTTTTGGGGGAGTTTTGATACGCAGTATTTT
TRBV6-5	few	.	TRBJ2-3	CASSSRVPDTQYF	TGTGCCAGCAGTTCCAGGGTCCCAGATACGCAGTATTTT
TRBV25-1	.	.	TRBJ2-5	CASQDSRRYQETQYF	TGTGCCAGCCAGGACTCGCGGCGCTACCAAGAGACCCAGTACTTC
TRBV7-2	.	.	TRBJ1-5	CASSLVGGAVQPQHF	TGTGCCAGCAGCTTAGTCGGCGGGGCGGTACAGCCCCAGCATTTT
TRBV15	many	.	TRBJ1-3	CATSRDRNTIYF	TGTGCCACCAGCAGAGATAGGAACACCATATATTTT
TRBV4-3	.	.	TRBJ1-1	CASSQTNEAEAFF	TGCGCCAGCAGCCAGACGAACGAGGCTGAAGCTTTCTTT
TRBV29-1	.	.	TRBJ2-7	CSVGDGTRYEQYF	TGCAGCGTCGGAGACGGGACTCGCTACGAGCAGTACTTC
TRBV15	few	TRBD1	TRBJ2-6	CATSRDWVEGQSSGANVLTF	TGTGCCACCAGCAGAGATTGGGTTGAGGGACAGAGCTCTGGGGCCAACGTCCTGACTTTC
TRBV7-9	many	TRBD2	TRBJ2-7	CASSLLAGVDYEQYF	TGTGCCAGCAGTTTACTAGCGGGAGTGGACTACGAGCAGTACTTC
TRBV2	.	.	TRBJ2-7	CASSEGASPSYEQYF	TGTGCCAGCAGTGAAGGGGCGTCGCCTTCCTACGAGCAGTACTTC
TRBV5-4	.	TRBD2	TRBJ2-7	CASSGLTVWRGTIAYEQYF	TGTGCCAGCAGCGGACTCACGGTGTGGCGGGGGACTATCGCCTACGAGCAGTACTTC
TRBV29-1	.	TRBD1	TRBJ1-5	CSVAGGGNQPQHF	TGCAGCGTTGCAGGGGGGGGCAATCAGCCCCAGCATTTT
TRBV29-1	few	.	TRBJ1-4	CSVGTGTSEKLFF	TGCAGCGTTGGAACCGGGACTAGTGAAAAACTGTTTTTT
TRBV11-2	.	.	TRBJ2-5	CASSLNRAETQYF	TGTGCCAGCAGCTTAAACAGGGCTGAGACCCAGTACTTC
TRBV19	few	.	TRBJ1-1	CASRPGQNTEAFF	TGTGCCAGTAGGCCGGGACAGAACACTGAAGCTTTCTTT
TRBV5-4	many	TRBD2	TRBJ2-1	CASSFSGMSYNEQFF	TGTGCCAGCAGCTTTAGCGGGATGTCCTACAATGAGCAGTTCTTC
TRBV4-1	few	.	TRBJ2-6	CASSQDSGANVLTF	TGCGCCAGCAGCCAAGACTCTGGGGCCAACGTCCTGACTTTC
TRBV30	few	TRBD2	TRBJ2-1	CAWSVGGSSYNEQFF	TGTGCCTGGAGTGTAGGCGGGAGCTCCTACAATGAGCAGTTCTTC
TRBV15	many	.	TRBJ2-2	CATSRGGVYTGELFF	TGTGCCACCAGCAGAGGCGGAGTGTACACCGGGGAGCTGTTTTTT
TRBV4-3	.	.	TRBJ2-2	CASSTRRRNTGELFF	TGCGCCAGCAGCACCCGACGGCGCAACACCGGGGAGCTGTTTTTT